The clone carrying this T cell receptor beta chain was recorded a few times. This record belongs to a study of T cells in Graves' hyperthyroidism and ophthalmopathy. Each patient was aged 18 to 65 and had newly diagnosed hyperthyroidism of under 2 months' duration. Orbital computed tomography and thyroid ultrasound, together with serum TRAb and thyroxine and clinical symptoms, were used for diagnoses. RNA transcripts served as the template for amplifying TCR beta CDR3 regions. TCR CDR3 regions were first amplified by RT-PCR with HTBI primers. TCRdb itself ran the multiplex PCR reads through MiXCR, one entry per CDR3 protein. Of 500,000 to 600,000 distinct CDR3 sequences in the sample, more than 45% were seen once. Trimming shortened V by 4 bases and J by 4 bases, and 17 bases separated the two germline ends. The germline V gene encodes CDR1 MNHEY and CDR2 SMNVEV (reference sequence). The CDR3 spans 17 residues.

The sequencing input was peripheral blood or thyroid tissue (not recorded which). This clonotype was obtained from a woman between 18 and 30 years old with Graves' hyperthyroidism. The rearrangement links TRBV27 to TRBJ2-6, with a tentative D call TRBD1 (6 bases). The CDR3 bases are TGTGCCAGCAGTTCTCCCCTAAACAGGGCAGGGGCCAACGTCCTGACTTTC. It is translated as CASSSPLNRAGANVLTF.